Detailed here is one TCR beta chain. What it binds is unknown. TCRdb recomputed calls from the 5' RACE reads with MiXCR, one row per CDR3 protein. The sample lists 350,000 or so distinct CDR3 sequences; roughly 8% were seen once. Germline CDR1 and CDR2: DFQATT and SNEGSKA (reference sequence). This CDR3 has 12 residues. V was trimmed by 0 bases and J by 6 bases, leaving 9 bases between them. This specimen comes from a study of CD8 T cells in ankylosing spondylitis. Notes on the study in general: Ankylosing spondylitis blood seemed to carry a telltale TCR beta motif made of under 10 highly homologous variants.

The sequence derives from a male donor with ankylosing spondylitis. The chain recombines TRBV20-1 with TRBJ2-7; D gene uncertain. Sequenced input: blood, either unsorted or a sorted T cell fraction (not recorded which). The CDR3, as DNA: TGCAGTGCTAGAGAACCAGCGATCGAGCAGTACTTC. It translates to CSAREPAIEQYF.